These 31 T cell receptor beta chains originate from one sample sequenced in a study of cytomegalovirus exposure and HLA in healthy donors listed by TCRdb under 2017. The method was the immunoSEQ multiplex PCR assay. The multiplex PCR relied on a mix of 60 forward primers for TCR Vbeta segments and 13 reverse primers for TCR Jbeta segments. The clones in this table, taken by TCRdb from immuneACCESS, are in-frame only. Not every clone is retained; where verified, under half of the shortfall comes from an unresolved V gene, and the cause of the rest is unknown. This sample gives 75,000 to 100,000 clones in total; about 71% of them show up just once. 8% to 10% of the sample is in the top ten clones. Sequenced sample: PBMCs. Source of these receptors: a man in his 60s in good health and CMV-seronegative.

This clone was found a few times. This chain uses TRBV7-8 with TRBJ1-1; no firm D call. Trimming pared 5 bases from V and 5 bases from J, leaving 15 bases between. The CDR3 length is 14 residues. Germline CDR1 SGHVS, CDR2 FQNEAQ. The CDR3 reads CASSPQTSGTEAFF. The CDR3 nucleotides read TGTGCCAGCAGCCCCCAGACGTCGGGGACTGAAGCTTTCTTT.

This clone has a handful of counts. The rearrangement links TRBV7-9 to TRBJ2-5; TRBD1 aligns across 12 bases. The CDR3 extends over 15 amino acids. The V gene end was trimmed by 6 bases and the J gene end by 5 bases; junction bases not matched to a gene: 7. The V gene's germline CDR1 is SEHNR and CDR2 FQNEAQ (reference sequence). The CDR3 is CASRGGTGGVETQYF. The CDR3 DNA reads as TGTGCCAGCAGGGGGGGGACAGGGGGCGTTGAGACCCAGTACTTC.

The V call is TRBV2, the J call TRBJ2-3; D may be TRBD2 (5 bases). The germline V gene encodes CDR1 SNHLY and CDR2 FYNNEI. The CDR3 has 13 amino acids. The V end was cut by 5 bases, the J end by 4 bases, with 10 bases between. In DNA, the CDR3 is TGTGCCAGCAGTATTGGAGGAGCAGATACGCAGTATTTT. It codes for CASSIGGADTQYF. The full variable domain, in which reference TRBV2 and TRBJ2-3 provide the parts outside the CDR3, is EPEVTQTPSHQVTQMGQEVILRCVPISNHLYFYWYRQILGQKVEFLVSFYNNEISEKSEIFDDQFSVERPDGSNFTLKIRSTKLEDSAMYFCASSIGGADTQYFGPGTRLTVL.

The chain joins TRBV7-2 to TRBJ2-5; 10 bases map to TRBD2. Germline lookup yields CDR1 SGHTA and CDR2 FQGNSA. This CDR3 spans 16 amino acids. V dropped 1 base and J dropped 0; count of bases not matched to a gene: 2. The CDR3 nucleotides read TGTGCCAGCAGCTTAGGTAGCGGGGGGTACCAAGAGACCCAGTACTTC. Its translation: CASSLGSGGYQETQYF.

This chain joins TRBV6-5 and TRBJ1-1; a possible D gene is TRBD1 (5 bases). Germline loops: CDR1 MNHEY, CDR2 SVGAGI. There are 13 residues in the CDR3. V lost 6 bases to trimming and J lost 4 bases, with 12 bases between them. Here the CDR3 reads CASSTDKSTEAFF. The CDR3 DNA follows: TGTGCCAGCAGCACGGACAAATCCACTGAAGCTTTCTTT.

This rearrangement joins TRBV10-2 to TRBJ1-2; tentatively, D is TRBD1 (5 bases). The CDR3 runs 14 residues. Germline V gene lookup returns CDR1 WSHSY and CDR2 SAAADI. Deletions cut 0 bases from V and 5 bases from J, with 10 bases between. The CDR3 region has the DNA TGCGCCAGCAGTGAGTCGGTCAGGGAATATGGCTACACCTTC. As protein: CASSESVREYGYTF.

This chain joins TRBV28 and TRBJ1-3, with a tentative D call TRBD1 (5 bases). Germline V gene data show CDR1 as MDHEN and CDR2 as SYDVKM. The ends were cut back, 2 bases at V and 4 bases at J, with 15 bases in the middle. The CDR3 has 16 residues. CDR3 loop: CASSLNYPGSGNTIYF. Here the CDR3 DNA reads TGTGCCAGCAGTTTAAACTACCCAGGGTCGGGAAACACCATATATTTT.

This chain uses TRBV7-9 with TRBJ1-1; no reliable D call. Trimming shortened V by 1 base and J by 3 bases, and 6 bases separated the two germline ends. The length of the CDR3 is 13 residues. CDR1 SEHNR and CDR2 FQNEAQ come from the germline V gene (reference sequence). CDR3 loop: CASSLDEHTEAFF. As DNA, the CDR3 is TGTGCCAGCAGCTTAGATGAGCACACTGAAGCTTTCTTT.

This clone came up once. This chain links TRBV9 with TRBJ1-4; unclear D gene. From germline, CDR1 is SGDLS and CDR2 YYNGEE. CDR3 length: 14 residues. Deletions cut 1 base from V and 7 bases from J, with 11 bases between. The CDR3 here is CASSVLARGEKLFF. The CDR3 nucleotides read TGTGCCAGCAGCGTATTAGCTCGCGGTGAAAAACTGTTTTTT.

This clone has a single count. The chain couples TRBV30 to TRBJ1-1; D ambiguous. The CDR3 consists of 12 residues. In germline, CDR1 is GTSNPN, CDR2 SVGIG (reference sequence). V lost 2 bases and J 11 bases, leaving 15 bases between the germline ends. The CDR3 reads CAWSYLERAAFF. Here the CDR3 DNA reads TGTGCCTGGAGTTATCTGGAGCGGGCCGCTTTCTTT.

The CDR3 DNA is TGTGCCAGCAAGCGTGCGCGCGGCGCTGAAGCTTTCTTT. Translated, it gives CASKRARGAEAFF. This sequence joins TRBV7-2 and TRBJ1-1; no reliable D call. V was trimmed by 7 bases and J by 6 bases, leaving 15 bases between them. The CDR3 has 13 residues. The V gene's germline CDR1 is SGHTA and CDR2 FQGNSA.

Here the CDR3 reads CASSLDQGLGIEAFF. The CDR3 DNA is TGTGCCAGCAGTTTAGACCAGGGTCTTGGGATTGAAGCTTTCTTT. The chain couples TRBV2 to TRBJ1-1; maybe TRBD1 (5 bases). Germline CDR1 and CDR2: SNHLY and FYNNEI. V was cut by 5 bases and J by 7 bases, with 20 bases left in between. This CDR3 region has 15 residues.

This chain connects TRBV7-9 to TRBJ2-1, with 11 bases that match TRBD1. The CDR3 consists of 15 residues. The ends lost 5 bases at V and 8 bases at J; junction bases unmatched: 8. Germline V gives CDR1 SEHNR, CDR2 FQNEAQ (reference sequence). Here the CDR3 DNA reads TGTGCCAGCAGCGTGGACAGGGGGCGCAACTATGAGCAGTTCTTC. Translating gives CASSVDRGRNYEQFF.

This sequence joins TRBV7-2 and TRBJ2-3; 7 nucleotides line up with TRBD2. The CDR3 consists of 16 residues. V shed 4 bases, J shed 2 bases, and the junction held 9 bases outside the gene matches. CDR1 is SGHTA, CDR2 FQGNSA, per germline. The CDR3 spells CASSWTRAADTDTQYF. The CDR3 DNA follows: TGTGCCAGCAGCTGGACTAGAGCAGCAGACACAGATACGCAGTATTTT.

This clone was recorded only once. The rearrangement links TRBV6-6 to TRBJ2-3; 10 bases map to TRBD2. Losses at the gene ends were 6 bases for V and 2 bases for J; bases not matched to a gene: 5. This CDR3 comprises 15 residues. Germline V gives CDR1 MNHNY, CDR2 SVGAGI (reference sequence). CDR3 region: CASRSTSGVTDTQYF. CDR3 sequence (DNA): TGTGCCAGCAGGTCTACTAGCGGGGTCACAGATACGCAGTATTTT.

This clone appeared once. The V and J genes are TRBV14 and TRBJ2-5; D possibly corresponds to TRBD2 (5 bases). Germline lookup yields CDR1 SGHDN and CDR2 FVKESK. The CDR3 sequence is 14 residues long. V gave up 1 base and J gave up 4 bases, with 10 bases separating them. CDR3 DNA sequence: TGTGCCAGCAGCCAAGTTCCGGGGAGAGAGACCCAGTACTTC. Translation gives CASSQVPGRETQYF.

The rearrangement joins TRBV6-1 to TRBJ1-1, with D uncertain. The V end lost 4 bases, the J end lost 4 bases, and 19 bases lay between the germline ends. The length of the CDR3 is 16 residues. Germline assignment: CDR1 MNHNS and CDR2 SASEGT. The DNA of the CDR3 is TGTGCCAGCAGTGGAAACAGAGGAGGGTTCGGCACTGAAGCTTTCTTT. Residues: CASSGNRGGFGTEAFF.

This sequence joins TRBV7-8 and TRBJ2-4; 10 nucleotides match TRBD2. Germline V CDR1 and CDR2: SGHVS, FQNEAQ. The CDR3 is 16 amino acids. J gave up 13 bases and V 1 base, and 13 bases lay outside the gene matches. This CDR3 reads CASSLGGGRLAGLQYF. The CDR3 DNA follows: TGTGCCAGCAGCTTAGGTGGGGGCCGACTAGCGGGTCTCCAGTACTTC. Complete variable domain (other parts from reference TRBV7-8 and TRBJ2-4): GAGVSQSPRYKVAKRGQDVALRCDPISGHVSLFWYQQALGQGPEFLTYFQNEAQLDKSGLPSDRFFAERPEGSVSTLKIQRTQQEDSAVYLCASSLGGGRLAGLQYFGAGTRLSVL.

This clone has a single count. This chain links TRBV5-6 with TRBJ2-5; possibly TRBD1 for D (5 bases). The CDR3 is made up of 14 amino acids. The V and J ends lost 5 bases and 2 bases respectively, with 13 bases between them. Germline CDR1 SGHDT, CDR2 YYEEEE. CDR3 DNA: TGTGCCAGCAGATTTGAAGGGGTACAAGAGACCCAGTACTTC. Its protein product is CASRFEGVQETQYF.

This clone was seen a handful of times. The V and J genes are TRBV25-1 and TRBJ2-1, with 9 bases that match TRBD2. Germline V gene lookup returns CDR1 MGHDK and CDR2 SYGVNS. The CDR3 loop spans 15 amino acids. J gave up 6 bases and V 5 bases, and 8 bases lay outside the gene matches. This CDR3 reads CASSRNSGSVNEQFF. The CDR3 bases are TGTGCCAGCAGTCGCAATAGCGGGAGCGTCAATGAGCAGTTCTTC.

V gene TRBV18 combines with J gene TRBJ1-5; D may be TRBD1 (5 bases). V lost 3 bases and J lost 6, with 18 bases in between. CDR3 size: 16 residues. Germline V gene lookup returns CDR1 KGHSH and CDR2 LQKENI. The CDR3 bases are TGTGCCAGCTCACCTTGGGGGATGCAGGGAGGTCAGCCCCAGCATTTT. It codes for CASSPWGMQGGQPQHF.

The V and J genes are TRBV5-6 and TRBJ2-2; no reliable D call. V shed 7 bases and J shed 6 bases, with 16 bases lying between them. The CDR3 is 14 residues long. Germline V lookup: CDR1 SGHDT, CDR2 YYEEEE. CDR3 sequence (DNA): TGTGCCAGCGCGTCCAATCCCACCGCCGGGGAGCTGTTTTTT. Amino acids: CASASNPTAGELFF.

V and J are TRBV7-2 and TRBJ2-7; D might be TRBD2 (6 bases). The CDR3 consists of 16 residues. Germline values: CDR1 SGHTA, CDR2 FQGNSA. With 4 bases removed from V and 2 bases from J, the gap between germline ends came to 18 bases. This CDR3 is CASSSLTAGTTYEQYF. In DNA form, the CDR3 reads TGTGCCAGCAGCTCACTGACCGCGGGAACGACCTACGAGCAGTACTTC.

Only a few counts were recorded for this clone. V usage is TRBV5-1 and J usage is TRBJ2-3; TRBD1 aligns across 10 bases. In germline, CDR1 is SGHRS, CDR2 YFSETQ. Trimming cost V 2 bases and J 2 bases; bases outside gene matches: 2. CDR3 size: 15 residues. The CDR3 DNA sequence: TGCGCCAGCAGCTTCGGGACAGGGGCCACAGATACGCAGTATTTT. Translation gives CASSFGTGATDTQYF.

This clone was recorded only once. This chain joins TRBV5-5 and TRBJ1-5; D ambiguous. The ends were cut back, 0 bases at V and 6 bases at J, with 13 bases in the middle. This CDR3 comprises 15 residues. Germline V lookup: CDR1 SGHKS, CDR2 YYEKEE (reference sequence). CDR3 sequence (DNA): TGTGCCAGCAGCTTGGTGGAGACGCAGAGTCAGCCCCAGCATTTT. It codes for CASSLVETQSQPQHF.

The J gene is TRBJ1-1, the V gene TRBV10-1; TRBD1 aligns across 11 bases. The germline gives CDR1 WNHNN, CDR2 SYGVQD (reference sequence). V shed 5 bases, J shed 5 bases, and the junction held 13 bases outside the gene matches. This CDR3 contains 17 residues. In DNA, the CDR3 is TGCGCCAGCAGTCCAGGACAGGGGGCCAACTTGTGGACTGAAGCTTTCTTT. Translating it yields CASSPGQGANLWTEAFF.

This sequence joins TRBV28 and TRBJ2-1, with 11 bases lining up with TRBD2. Germline values: CDR1 MDHEN, CDR2 SYDVKM. V trimming: 1 base; J trimming: 8 bases; junction bases outside the gene matches: 4. This CDR3 contains 15 residues. The CDR3 coding sequence is TGTGCCAGCAGTTTATCTAGCGGGAGGAACTATGAGCAGTTCTTC. It is translated as CASSLSSGRNYEQFF.

This clone has a handful of counts. CDR3 sequence: CAWSVPGEGGYTF. The DNA for the CDR3 is TGTGCCTGGAGTGTACCCGGGGAAGGTGGCTACACCTTC. The rearrangement links TRBV30 to TRBJ1-2; D is uncertain. V was trimmed by 0 bases and J by 7 bases, leaving 12 bases between them. Germline V lookup: CDR1 GTSNPN, CDR2 SVGIG (reference sequence). The CDR3 has 13 residues.

This rearrangement joins TRBV5-1 to TRBJ2-7, with D perhaps matching TRBD2 (6 bases). The germline V and J ends were trimmed by 4 bases and 6 bases, with 14 bases remaining between them. Germline lookup yields CDR1 SGHRS and CDR2 YFSETQ. This CDR3 region has 13 residues. CDR3 coding DNA: TGCGCCAGCAGCCCGGATGGGGGGAGCGAGCAGTACTTC. It codes for CASSPDGGSEQYF. The variable domain in full, completed from reference TRBV5-1 and TRBJ2-7, reads KAGVTQTPRYLIKTRGQQVTLSCSPISGHRSVSWYQQTPGQGLQFLFEYFSETQRNKGNFPGRFSGRQFSNSRSEMNVSTLELGDSALYLCASSPDGGSEQYFGPGTRLTVT.

The table lists this clone with a few counts. The genes are TRBV30 and TRBJ1-2; D is undetermined. V was shortened by 1 base and J by 8 bases, with 8 bases between the two germline ends. This CDR3 region has 11 residues. Germline V CDR1 and CDR2: GTSNPN, SVGIG (reference sequence). CDR3 loop: CAWSAREGYTF. In DNA form, the CDR3 reads TGTGCCTGGAGTGCGCGTGAAGGCTACACCTTC.

The count of this clone is one. The V and J genes are TRBV28 and TRBJ2-7; 7 nucleotides line up with TRBD1. CDR3 size: 15 residues. The J segment lost 3 bases and the V segment lost 5 bases, leaving 10 bases of the junction unmatched. CDR1 and CDR2 (germline): MDHEN, SYDVKM. CDR3 DNA sequence: TGTGCCAGCAGTCCGACATGGACAGGAGACTACGAGCAGTACTTC. Its translation: CASSPTWTGDYEQYF.